The source of this T cell receptor (beta chain) is a study of multiple sclerosis patients with progressive multifocal leukoencephalopathy. Study-level results: At PML onset, no shared TRBV or TRBJ gene usage was seen.

V trimming: 0 bases; J trimming: 8 bases; junction bases outside the gene matches: 12. Germline loops: CDR1 LGHNA, CDR2 YSLEER. This CDR3 spans 16 amino acids. Noted time point: before natalizumab initiation. Of note for this clone: Its cognate antigen is unknown.

Method: immunoSEQ multiplex PCR; TCRdb's copy keeps in-frame clones and lacks some. The profile shows roughly 30,000 clones, about 89% of them singletons. Sequencing was performed on PBMCs. This sequence joins TRBV4-3 and TRBJ1-2; TRBD1 agrees at 7 bases. This receptor was taken from a human donor with multiple sclerosis. As DNA, the CDR3 is TGCGCCAGCAGCCAAGATCTGACAGGGCGAGGAAGGGGCTACACCTTC. Translating gives CASSQDLTGRGRGYTF.